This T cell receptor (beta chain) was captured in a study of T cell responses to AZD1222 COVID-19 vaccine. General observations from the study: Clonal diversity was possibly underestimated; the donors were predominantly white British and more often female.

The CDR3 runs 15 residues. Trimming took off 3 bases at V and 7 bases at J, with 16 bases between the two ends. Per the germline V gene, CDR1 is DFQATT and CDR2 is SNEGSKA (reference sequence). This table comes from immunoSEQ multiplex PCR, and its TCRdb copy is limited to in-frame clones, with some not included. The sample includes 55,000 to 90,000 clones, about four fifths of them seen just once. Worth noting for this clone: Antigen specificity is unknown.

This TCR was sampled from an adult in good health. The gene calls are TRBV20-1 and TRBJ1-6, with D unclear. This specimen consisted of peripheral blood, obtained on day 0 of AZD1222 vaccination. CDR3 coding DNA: TGCAGTGCTAGTCTTTTGGGGAGAGTGAATTCACCCCTCCACTTT. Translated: CSASLLGRVNSPLHF.